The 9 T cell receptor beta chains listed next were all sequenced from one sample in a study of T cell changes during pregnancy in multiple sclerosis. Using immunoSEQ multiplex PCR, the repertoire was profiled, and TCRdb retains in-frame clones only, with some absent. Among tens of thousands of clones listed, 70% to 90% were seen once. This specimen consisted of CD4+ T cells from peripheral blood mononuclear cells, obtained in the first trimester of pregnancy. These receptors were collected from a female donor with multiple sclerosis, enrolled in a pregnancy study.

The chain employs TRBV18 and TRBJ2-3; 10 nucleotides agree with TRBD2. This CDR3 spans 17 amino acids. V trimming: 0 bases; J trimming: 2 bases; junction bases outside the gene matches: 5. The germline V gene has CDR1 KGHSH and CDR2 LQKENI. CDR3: CASSPPASGGNTDTQYF. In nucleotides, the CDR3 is TGTGCCAGCTCACCACCGGCTAGCGGGGGCAACACAGATACGCAGTATTTT.

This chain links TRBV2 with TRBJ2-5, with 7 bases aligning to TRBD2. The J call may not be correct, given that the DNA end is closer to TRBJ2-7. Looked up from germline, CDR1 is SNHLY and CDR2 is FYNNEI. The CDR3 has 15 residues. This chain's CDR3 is CASSAGSLGLNEQYF. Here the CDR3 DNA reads TGTGCCAGCAGTGCTGGGTCGTTGGGACTAAACGAGCAGTACTTC.

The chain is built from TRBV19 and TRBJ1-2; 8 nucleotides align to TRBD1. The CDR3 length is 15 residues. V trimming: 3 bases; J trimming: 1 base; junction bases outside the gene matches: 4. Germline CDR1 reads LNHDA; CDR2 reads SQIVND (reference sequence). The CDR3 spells CASSMGQAGNYGYTF. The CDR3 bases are TGTGCCAGTAGTATGGGACAGGCCGGTAACTATGGCTACACCTTC.

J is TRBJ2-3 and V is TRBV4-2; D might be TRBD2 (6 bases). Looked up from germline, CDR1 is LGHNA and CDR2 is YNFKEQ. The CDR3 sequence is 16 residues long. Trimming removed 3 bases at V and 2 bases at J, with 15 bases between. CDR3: CASSHGWGGVTDTQYF. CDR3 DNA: TGTGCCAGCAGCCATGGATGGGGCGGGGTCACAGATACGCAGTATTTT.

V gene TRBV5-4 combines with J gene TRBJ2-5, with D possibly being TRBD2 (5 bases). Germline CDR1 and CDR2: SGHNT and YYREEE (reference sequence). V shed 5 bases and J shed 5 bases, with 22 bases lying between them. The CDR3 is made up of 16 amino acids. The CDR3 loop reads CASRNGEPLKGETQYF. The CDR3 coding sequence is TGTGCCAGCAGAAATGGGGAGCCTCTGAAGGGTGAGACCCAGTACTTC.

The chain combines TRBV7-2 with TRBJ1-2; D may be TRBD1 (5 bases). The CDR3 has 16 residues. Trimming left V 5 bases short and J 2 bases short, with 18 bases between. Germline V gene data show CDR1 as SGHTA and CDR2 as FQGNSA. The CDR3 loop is CASSPYLVQGNYGYTF. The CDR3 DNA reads TGTGCCAGCAGCCCCTACCTGGTCCAGGGCAACTATGGCTACACCTTC.

CDR3 coding DNA: TGTGCCAGCAGTTACCGGGGGACAGGGGGGGGCACTGAAGCTTTCTTT. It is translated as CASSYRGTGGGTEAFF. The rearrangement links TRBV6-5 to TRBJ1-1; 11 bases align to TRBD1. Germline CDR1 MNHEY, CDR2 SVGAGI. V lost 2 bases and J lost 4; bases outside the gene matches: 6. This CDR3 spans 16 amino acids.

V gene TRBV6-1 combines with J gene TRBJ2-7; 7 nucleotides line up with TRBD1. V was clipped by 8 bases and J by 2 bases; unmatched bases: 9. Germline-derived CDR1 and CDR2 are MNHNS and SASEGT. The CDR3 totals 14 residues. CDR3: CASGDRQGPYEQYF. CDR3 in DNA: TGTGCCAGCGGGGATCGACAGGGACCCTACGAGCAGTACTTC.

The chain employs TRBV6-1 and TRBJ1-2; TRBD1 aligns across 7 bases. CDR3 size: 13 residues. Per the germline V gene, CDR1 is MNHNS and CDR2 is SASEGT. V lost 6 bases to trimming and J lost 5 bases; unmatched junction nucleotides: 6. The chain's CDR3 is CASSAGQAYGYTF. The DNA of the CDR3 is TGTGCCAGCAGCGCTGGACAGGCATATGGCTACACCTTC.